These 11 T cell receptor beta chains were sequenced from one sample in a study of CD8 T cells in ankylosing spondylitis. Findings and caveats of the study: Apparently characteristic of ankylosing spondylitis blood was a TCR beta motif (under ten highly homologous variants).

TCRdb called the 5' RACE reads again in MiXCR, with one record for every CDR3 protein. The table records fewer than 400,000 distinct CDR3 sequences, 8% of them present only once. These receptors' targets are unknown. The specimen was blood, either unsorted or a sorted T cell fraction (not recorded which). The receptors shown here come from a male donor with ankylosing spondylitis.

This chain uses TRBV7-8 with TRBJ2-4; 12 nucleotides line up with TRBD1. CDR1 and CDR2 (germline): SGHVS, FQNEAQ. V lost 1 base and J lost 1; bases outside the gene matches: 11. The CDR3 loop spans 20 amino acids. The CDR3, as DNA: TGTGCCAGCAGCTTAGGCAATCGGGACAGGGGGCGGCAGGCCAAAAACATTCAGTACTTC. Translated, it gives CASSLGNRDRGRQAKNIQYF.

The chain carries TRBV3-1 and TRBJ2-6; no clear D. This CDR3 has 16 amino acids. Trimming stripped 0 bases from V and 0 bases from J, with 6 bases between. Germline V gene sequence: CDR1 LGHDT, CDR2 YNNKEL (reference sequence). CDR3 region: CASSQDGNSGANVLTF. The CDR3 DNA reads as TGTGCCAGCAGCCAAGATGGTAACTCTGGGGCCAACGTCCTGACTTTC.

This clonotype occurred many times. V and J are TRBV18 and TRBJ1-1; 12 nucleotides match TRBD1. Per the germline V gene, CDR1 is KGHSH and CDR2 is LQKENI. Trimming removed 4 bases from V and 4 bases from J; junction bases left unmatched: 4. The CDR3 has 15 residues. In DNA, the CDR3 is TGTGCCAGCTCACTGGGACAGGGGGCTAGCACTGAAGCTTTCTTT. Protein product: CASSLGQGASTEAFF. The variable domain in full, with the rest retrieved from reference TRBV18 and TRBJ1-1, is NAGVMQNPRHLVRRRGQEARLRCSPMKGHSHVYWYRQLPEEGLKFMVYLQKENIIDESGMPKERFSAEFPKEGPSILRIQQVVRGDSAAYFCASSLGQGASTEAFFGQGTRLTVV.

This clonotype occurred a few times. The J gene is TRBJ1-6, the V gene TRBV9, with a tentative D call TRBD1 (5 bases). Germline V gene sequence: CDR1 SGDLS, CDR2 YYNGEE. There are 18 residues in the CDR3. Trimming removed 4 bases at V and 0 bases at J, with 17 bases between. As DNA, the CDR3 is TGTGCCAGCAGCTCGAGGGACTACATAAGCTCCTATAATTCACCCCTCCACTTT. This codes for CASSSRDYISSYNSPLHF.

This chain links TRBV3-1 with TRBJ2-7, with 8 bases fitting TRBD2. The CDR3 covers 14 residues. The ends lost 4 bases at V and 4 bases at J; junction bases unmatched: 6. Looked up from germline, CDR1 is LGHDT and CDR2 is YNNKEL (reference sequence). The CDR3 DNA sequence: TGTGCCAGCAGCCTTGGGACTAGAGAGTACGAGCAGTACTTC. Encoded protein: CASSLGTREYEQYF.

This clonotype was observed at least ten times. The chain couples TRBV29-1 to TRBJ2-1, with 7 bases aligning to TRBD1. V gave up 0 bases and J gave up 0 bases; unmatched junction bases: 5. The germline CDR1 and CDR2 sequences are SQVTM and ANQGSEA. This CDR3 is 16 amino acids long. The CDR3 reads CSVEDGTASSYNEQFF. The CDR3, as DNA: TGCAGCGTTGAAGATGGGACAGCGAGCTCCTACAATGAGCAGTTCTTC.

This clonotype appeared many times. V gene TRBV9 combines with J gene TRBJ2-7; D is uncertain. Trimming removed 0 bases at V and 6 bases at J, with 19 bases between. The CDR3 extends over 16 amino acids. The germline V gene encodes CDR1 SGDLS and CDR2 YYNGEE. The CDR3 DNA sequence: TGTGCCAGCAGCGTAGACTTTGATTTAAGGTTTGGCGAGCAGTACTTC. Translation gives CASSVDFDLRFGEQYF. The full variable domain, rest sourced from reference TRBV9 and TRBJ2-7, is DSGVTQTPKHLITATGQRVTLRCSPRSGDLSVYWYQQSLDQGLQFLIQYYNGEERAKGNILERFSAQQFPDLHSELNLSSLELGDSALYFCASSVDFDLRFGEQYFGPGTRLTVT.

CDR3 in DNA: TGTGCCAGCAGCTCTCCGGGACTAGGGGGCAATGAGCAGTTCTTC. Amino acid sequence: CASSSPGLGGNEQFF. The J gene is TRBJ2-1, the V gene TRBV7-2; 8 bases line up with TRBD2. The CDR3 length is 15 residues. V shed 4 bases and J 6 bases; nucleotides not matched to a gene: 8. The germline gives CDR1 SGHTA, CDR2 FQGNSA.

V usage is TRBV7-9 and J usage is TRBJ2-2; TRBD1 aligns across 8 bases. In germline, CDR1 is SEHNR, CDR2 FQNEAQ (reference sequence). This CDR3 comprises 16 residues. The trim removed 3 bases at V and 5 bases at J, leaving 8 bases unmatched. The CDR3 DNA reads TGTGCCAGCAGCTTCACCAGGGGGCGTATGACCGGGGAGCTGTTTTTT. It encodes CASSFTRGRMTGELFF.

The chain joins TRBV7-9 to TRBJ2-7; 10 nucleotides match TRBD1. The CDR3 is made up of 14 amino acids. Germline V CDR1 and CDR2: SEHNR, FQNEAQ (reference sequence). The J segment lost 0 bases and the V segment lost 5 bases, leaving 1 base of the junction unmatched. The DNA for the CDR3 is TGTGCCAGCAGCAGACAGGGGGCCTCCTACGAGCAGTACTTC. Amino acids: CASSRQGASYEQYF.

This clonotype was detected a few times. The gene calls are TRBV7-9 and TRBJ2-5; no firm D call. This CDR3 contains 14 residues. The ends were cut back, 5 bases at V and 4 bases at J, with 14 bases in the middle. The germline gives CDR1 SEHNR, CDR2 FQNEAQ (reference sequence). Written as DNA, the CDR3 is TGTGCCAGCAGCCGTCGACTCGAAGGAGAGACCCAGTACTTC. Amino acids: CASSRRLEGETQYF.